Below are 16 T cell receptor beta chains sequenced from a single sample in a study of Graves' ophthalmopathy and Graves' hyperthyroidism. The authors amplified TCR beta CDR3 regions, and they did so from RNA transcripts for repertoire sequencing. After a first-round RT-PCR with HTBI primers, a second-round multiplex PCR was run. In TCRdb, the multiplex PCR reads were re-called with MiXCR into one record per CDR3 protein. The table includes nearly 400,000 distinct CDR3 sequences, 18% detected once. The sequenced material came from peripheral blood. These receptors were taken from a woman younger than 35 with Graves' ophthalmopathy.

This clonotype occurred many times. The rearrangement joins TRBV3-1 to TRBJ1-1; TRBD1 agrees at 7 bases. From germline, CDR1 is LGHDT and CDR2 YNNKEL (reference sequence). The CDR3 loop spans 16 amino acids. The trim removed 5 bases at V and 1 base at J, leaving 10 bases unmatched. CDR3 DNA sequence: TGTGCCAGCAGCATTAACAGGGGTTTTGCGAACACTGAAGCTTTCTTT. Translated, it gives CASSINRGFANTEAFF. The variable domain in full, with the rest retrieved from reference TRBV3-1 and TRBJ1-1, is DTAVSQTPKYLVTQMGNDKSIKCEQNLGHDTMYWYKQDSKKFLKIMFSYNNKELIINETVPNRFSPKSPDKAHLNLHINSLELGDSAVYFCASSINRGFANTEAFFGQGTRLTVV.

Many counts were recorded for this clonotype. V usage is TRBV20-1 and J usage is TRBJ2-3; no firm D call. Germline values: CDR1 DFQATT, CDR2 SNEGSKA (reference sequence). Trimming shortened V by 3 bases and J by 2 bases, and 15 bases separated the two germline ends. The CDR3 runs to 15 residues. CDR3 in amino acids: CSARLEGWDTDTQYF. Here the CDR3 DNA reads TGCAGTGCTAGGCTAGAAGGATGGGACACAGATACGCAGTATTTT.

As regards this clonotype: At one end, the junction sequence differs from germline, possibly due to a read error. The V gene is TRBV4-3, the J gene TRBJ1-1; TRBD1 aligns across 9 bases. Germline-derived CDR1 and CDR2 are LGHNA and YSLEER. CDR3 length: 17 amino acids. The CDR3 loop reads CVSSQDRNRGLGTEAFF. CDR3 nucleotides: TGCGTCAGCAGCCAAGATAGGAACAGGGGGCTGGGCACTGAAGCTTTCTTT.

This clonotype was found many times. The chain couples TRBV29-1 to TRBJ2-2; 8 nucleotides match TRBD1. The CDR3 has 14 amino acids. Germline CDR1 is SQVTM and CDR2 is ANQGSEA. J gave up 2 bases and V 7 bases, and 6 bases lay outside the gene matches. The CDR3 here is CSGNRGENTGELFF. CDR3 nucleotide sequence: TGCAGCGGAAACAGGGGGGAAAACACCGGGGAGCTGTTTTTT.

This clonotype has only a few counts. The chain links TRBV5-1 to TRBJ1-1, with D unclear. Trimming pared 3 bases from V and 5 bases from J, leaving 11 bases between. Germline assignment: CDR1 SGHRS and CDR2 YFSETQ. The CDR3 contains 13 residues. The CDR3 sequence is CASSYVVGTEAFF. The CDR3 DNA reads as TGCGCCAGCAGCTACGTGGTTGGAACTGAAGCTTTCTTT.

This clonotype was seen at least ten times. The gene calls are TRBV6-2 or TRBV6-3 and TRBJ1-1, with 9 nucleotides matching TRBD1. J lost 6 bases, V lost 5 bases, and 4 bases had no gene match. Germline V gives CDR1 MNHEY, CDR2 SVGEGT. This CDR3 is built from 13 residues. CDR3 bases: TGTGCCAGCAGTCTACAGGGGGCGGCTGAAGCTTTCTTT. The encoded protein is CASSLQGAAEAFF.

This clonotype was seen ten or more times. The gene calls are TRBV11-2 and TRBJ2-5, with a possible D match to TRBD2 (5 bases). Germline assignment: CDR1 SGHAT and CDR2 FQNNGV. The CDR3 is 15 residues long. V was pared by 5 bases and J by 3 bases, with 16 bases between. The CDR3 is CASSKDGVGEETQYF. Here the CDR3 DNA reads TGTGCCAGCAGCAAGGATGGGGTCGGGGAAGAGACCCAGTACTTC.

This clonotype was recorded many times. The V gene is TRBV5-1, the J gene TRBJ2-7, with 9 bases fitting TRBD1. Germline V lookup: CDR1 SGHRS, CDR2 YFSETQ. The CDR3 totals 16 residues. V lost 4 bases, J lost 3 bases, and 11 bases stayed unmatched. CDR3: CASSPPWTGEFYEQYF. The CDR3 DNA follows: TGCGCCAGCAGCCCCCCGTGGACAGGGGAATTCTACGAGCAGTACTTC.

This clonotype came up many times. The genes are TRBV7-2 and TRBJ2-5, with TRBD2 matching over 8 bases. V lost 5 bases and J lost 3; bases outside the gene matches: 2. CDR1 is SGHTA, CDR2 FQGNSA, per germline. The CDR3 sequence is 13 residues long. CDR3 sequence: CASSPGLEETQYF. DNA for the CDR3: TGTGCCAGCAGCCCGGGACTAGAAGAGACCCAGTACTTC.

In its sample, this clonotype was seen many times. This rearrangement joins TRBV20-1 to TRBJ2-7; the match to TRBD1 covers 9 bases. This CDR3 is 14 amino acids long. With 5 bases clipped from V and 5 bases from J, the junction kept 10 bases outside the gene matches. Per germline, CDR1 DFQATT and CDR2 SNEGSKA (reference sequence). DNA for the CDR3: TGCAGTGCTGAAACCGGGACAGGGAGCCACGAGCAGTACTTC. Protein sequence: CSAETGTGSHEQYF.

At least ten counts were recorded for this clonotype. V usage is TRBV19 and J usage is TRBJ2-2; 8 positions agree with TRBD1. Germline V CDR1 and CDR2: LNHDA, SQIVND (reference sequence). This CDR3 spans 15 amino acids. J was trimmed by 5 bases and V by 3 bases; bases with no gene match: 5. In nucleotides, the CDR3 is TGTGCCAGTAGTATTTGGACAGGGAGGACCGGGGAGCTGTTTTTT. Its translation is CASSIWTGRTGELFF.

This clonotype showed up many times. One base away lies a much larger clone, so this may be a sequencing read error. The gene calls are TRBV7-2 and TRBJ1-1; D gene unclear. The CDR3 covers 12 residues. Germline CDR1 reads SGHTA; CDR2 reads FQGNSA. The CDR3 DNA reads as TGTGCCAGCAGCTTAGTGGTTGGTGAAGCTTACTTT. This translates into CASSLVVGEAYF.

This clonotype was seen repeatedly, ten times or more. This CDR3 is CASSPVSTGWHTYEQYF. The CDR3 nucleotides read TGTGCCAGCAGTCCCGTGAGCACAGGGTGGCATACCTACGAGCAGTACTTC. The chain recombines TRBV28 with TRBJ2-7; D is perhaps TRBD1 (6 bases). The CDR3 is 17 amino acids. Trimming took off 5 bases at V and 2 bases at J, with 22 bases between the two ends. Germline CDR1 reads MDHEN; CDR2 reads SYDVKM.

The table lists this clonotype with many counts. CDR3 region: CASSDGSAPWGQPQHF. The CDR3 region has the DNA TGTGCCAGCAGTGATGGCTCAGCCCCCTGGGGACAGCCCCAGCATTTT. The chain is built from TRBV25-1 and TRBJ1-5; D gene ambiguous. CDR3 length: 16 amino acids. V was clipped by 3 bases and J by 7 bases, with 19 bases between them. The germline V gene has CDR1 MGHDK and CDR2 SYGVNS. The full variable domain, completed using reference TRBV25-1 and TRBJ1-5, is EADIYQTPRYLVIGTGKKITLECSQTMGHDKMYWYQQDPGMELHLIHYSYGVNSTEKGDLSSESTVSRIRTEHFPLTLESARPSHTSQYLCASSDGSAPWGQPQHFGDGTRLSIL.

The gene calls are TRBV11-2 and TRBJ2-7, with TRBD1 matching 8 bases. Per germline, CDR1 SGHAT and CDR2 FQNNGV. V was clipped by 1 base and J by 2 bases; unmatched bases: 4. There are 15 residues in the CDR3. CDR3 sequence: CASSLGGQAAYEQYF. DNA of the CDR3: TGTGCCAGCAGCTTAGGGGGACAGGCTGCCTACGAGCAGTACTTC.

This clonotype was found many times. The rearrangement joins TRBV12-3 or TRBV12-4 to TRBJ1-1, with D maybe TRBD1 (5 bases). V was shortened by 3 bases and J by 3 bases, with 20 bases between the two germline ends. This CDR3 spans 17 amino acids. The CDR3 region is CASSFVGGPRRYTEAFF. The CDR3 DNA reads TGTGCCAGCAGTTTCGTGGGGGGACCCCGGAGGTACACTGAAGCTTTCTTT.